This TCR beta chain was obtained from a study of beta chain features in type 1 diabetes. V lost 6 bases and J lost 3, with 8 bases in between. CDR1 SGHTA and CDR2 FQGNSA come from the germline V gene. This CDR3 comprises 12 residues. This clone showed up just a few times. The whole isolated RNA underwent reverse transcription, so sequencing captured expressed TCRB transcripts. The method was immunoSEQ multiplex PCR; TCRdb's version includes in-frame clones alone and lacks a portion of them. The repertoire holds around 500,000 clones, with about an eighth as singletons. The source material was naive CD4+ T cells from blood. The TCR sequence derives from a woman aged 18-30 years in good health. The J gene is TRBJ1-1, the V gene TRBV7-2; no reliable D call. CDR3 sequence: CASSQWDTEAFF. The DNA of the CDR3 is TGTGCCAGCAGTCAGTGGGACACTGAAGCTTTCTTT.